This T cell receptor beta chain was retrieved from a study of OX40 agonist ivuxolimab in advanced cancers. Study observations and caveats: At doses 0.1 to 3.0 mg/kg, CD4+ and CD8+ clones expanded.

This CDR3 is built from 15 residues. Germline V gives CDR1 MNHEY, CDR2 SVGAGI. Trimming took 4 bases from V and 7 from J, leaving 17 bases between them. Clones were read by immunoSEQ multiplex PCR, and TCRdb kept only the in-frame ones, dropping some. The sample lists tens of thousands of clones, approximately 86% occurring once. A word on this clone: Its antigen is still unknown.

The receptor was derived from an adult with an advanced solid tumor such as melanoma, head and neck, liver or kidney cancer. The rearrangement joins TRBV6-5 to TRBJ2-1; D assignment may be TRBD1 or TRBD2 (6 bases each). The sequencing used CD4+ or CD8+ T cells sorted from blood, collected in a trial of the OX40 agonist ivuxolimab. The CDR3 sequence is CASSSARGPWNEQFF. The DNA for the CDR3 is TGTGCCAGCAGTTCTGCCCGGGGGCCCTGGAATGAGCAGTTCTTC.